The rows below give T cell receptor beta chains drawn from one sample of a study of blood T cell repertoires in COVID-19. Profiled with immunoSEQ multiplex PCR; TCRdb holds only in-frame clones, not every one. In the table there are about 110,000 clones, approximately 67% of which are singletons. The sample taken for sequencing was peripheral blood. These TCRs come from a woman aged 60-70 years with acute or convalescent COVID-19. Both conserved end residues are part of each CDR3. Fields, in order: V gene, D gene, J gene, clone size, CDR3 protein, CDR3 DNA. A D gene is named only where the DNA matches it firmly. The listing skips clone size in some rows; elsewhere it reads once, few, many or a size class.

TRBV18	NA	TRBJ2-7	few	CASSPPVAHRDPYEQYF	TGTGCCAGCTCACCACCGGTTGCCCACAGGGACCCCTACGAGCAGTACTTC
TRBV6-1	NA	TRBJ1-5	NA	CASSEEGRGNQPQHF	TGTGCCAGCAGTGAAGAAGGGAGGGGCAATCAGCCCCAGCATTTT
TRBV5-1	TRBD1	TRBJ1-2	NA	CASSYGQGEYGYTF	TGCGCCAGCAGCTATGGACAGGGGGAATATGGCTACACCTTC
TRBV4-2	TRBD1	TRBJ1-3	NA	CASSQEYQGAYGNTIYF	TGTGCCAGCAGCCAAGAATACCAGGGGGCGTATGGAAACACCATATATTTT
TRBV30	TRBD2	TRBJ2-3	NA	CAWSRLAGSTDTQYF	TGTGCCTGGAGTAGACTAGCGGGGAGCACAGATACGCAGTATTTT
TRBV11-2	NA	TRBJ2-7	few	CASSLDSGEQYF	TGTGCCAGCAGCTTAGATTCGGGGGAGCAGTACTTC
TRBV25-1	NA	TRBJ1-2	NA	CASSEYAAGSAGYGYTF	TGTGCCAGCAGTGAATACGCGGCAGGCTCAGCGGGATATGGCTACACCTTC
TRBV30	NA	TRBJ1-4	NA	CAWSRGGRQKLFF	TGTGCCTGGAGTCGGGGGGGGCGGCAAAAACTGTTTTTT
TRBV6-2/TRBV6-3	TRBD1	TRBJ1-2	NA	CASSYRGQPNYGYTF	TGTGCCAGCAGTTACCGGGGACAGCCTAACTATGGCTACACCTTC
TRBV28	NA	TRBJ1-2	NA	CASSPQGTGYTF	TGTGCCAGCAGCCCCCAGGGTACTGGCTACACCTTC
TRBV5-1	NA	TRBJ1-5	NA	CASSRWTGGNQPQHF	TGCGCCAGCAGCCGTTGGACGGGGGGCAATCAGCCCCAGCATTTT
TRBV14	TRBD1	TRBJ1-3	NA	CASSIPGTGYGNTIYF	TGTGCCAGCAGCATTCCCGGGACAGGGTACGGAAACACCATATATTTT
TRBV7-3	NA	TRBJ1-1	NA	CASSLYDLAGNTEAFF	TGTGCCAGCAGCTTATATGACCTTGCGGGGAACACTGAAGCTTTCTTT
TRBV5-4	TRBD1	TRBJ2-7	NA	CASSQGQGAQYEQYF	TGTGCCAGCAGCCAGGGACAGGGGGCGCAGTACGAGCAGTACTTC
TRBV6-2/TRBV6-3	NA	TRBJ1-2	NA	CASSSRGGYTF	TGTGCCAGCAGTTCGAGAGGAGGCTACACCTTC
TRBV5-1	TRBD1	TRBJ1-4	NA	CASSFGFGQVGEKLFF	TGCGCCAGCAGCTTCGGATTCGGACAGGTCGGGGAAAAACTGTTTTTT
TRBV20-1	NA	TRBJ2-1	once	CSASVGALDEQFF	TGCAGTGCTAGTGTGGGGGCTCTGGATGAGCAGTTCTTC
TRBV5-6	NA	TRBJ1-1	NA	CASSLYNEAFF	TGTGCCAGCAGCTTGTATAATGAAGCTTTCTTT
TRBV28	TRBD1	TRBJ1-2	NA	CASSLEGASGYTF	TGTGCCAGCAGTTTAGAGGGGGCGTCTGGCTACACCTTC
TRBV19	TRBD1	TRBJ1-1	NA	CASSISQMSGQSPAFF	TGTGCCAGTAGTATAAGCCAGATGTCGGGACAGTCTCCAGCTTTCTTT
TRBV28	NA	TRBJ1-5	NA	CASSLPQGNYQPQHF	TGTGCCAGCAGTTTACCACAGGGCAACTATCAGCCCCAGCATTTT
TRBV27	NA	TRBJ1-5	few	CASSPAYSNQPQHF	TGTGCCAGCAGTCCCGCCTATAGCAATCAGCCCCAGCATTTT
TRBV9	NA	TRBJ1-4	NA	CASSEVSGETNEKLFF	TGTGCCAGCAGCGAGGTCTCCGGGGAGACTAATGAAAAACTGTTTTTT
TRBV7-8	TRBD2	TRBJ2-3	NA	CASSSGGDTVTDTQYF	TGTGCCAGCAGCTCCGGGGGGGACACAGTCACAGATACGCAGTATTTT
TRBV7-2	TRBD1	TRBJ2-1	once	CASSLWTGDNEQFF	TGTGCCAGCAGCTTATGGACAGGGGACAATGAGCAGTTCTTC
TRBV7-9	TRBD1	TRBJ2-7	few	CASSLARTGGYEQYF	TGTGCCAGCAGCTTAGCTAGGACAGGGGGGTACGAGCAGTACTTC
TRBV5-1	TRBD1	TRBJ1-2	once	CASSLESTGGGYGYTF	TGCGCCAGCAGCTTGGAATCGACAGGGGGCGGATATGGCTACACCTTC
TRBV27	NA	TRBJ1-6	NA	CASRAYRDNSPLHF	TGTGCCAGCAGAGCTTACAGGGACAATTCACCCCTCCACTTT
TRBV27	NA	TRBJ2-2	NA	CASRPGVRLNTGELFF	TGTGCCAGCAGACCAGGGGTCCGTCTCAACACCGGGGAGCTGTTTTTT
TRBV5-1	TRBD1	TRBJ2-1	NA	CASSLLGQGDGEQFF	TGCGCCAGCAGCCTACTAGGACAGGGTGATGGGGAGCAGTTCTTC
TRBV18	TRBD1	TRBJ2-7	NA	CASSLGQGALGEQYF	TGTGCCAGCTCACTCGGACAGGGGGCTTTGGGTGAGCAGTACTTC
TRBV7-9	NA	TRBJ2-1	few	CASSLGAGGSYNEQFF	TGTGCCAGCAGCTTAGGGGCAGGGGGGTCCTACAATGAGCAGTTCTTC
TRBV5-5	NA	TRBJ1-4	NA	CASSLRQNEKLFF	TGTGCCAGCAGCTTGAGACAGAATGAAAAACTGTTTTTT
TRBV7-2	NA	TRBJ1-2	NA	CASSSRDNRAYNYGYTF	TGTGCCAGCAGCTCTCGGGACAATCGGGCGTATAACTATGGCTACACCTTC
TRBV19	TRBD2	TRBJ2-2	few	CASSIWISGGRTGELFF	TGTGCCAGTAGTATATGGATTAGCGGGGGGCGCACCGGGGAGCTGTTTTTT
TRBV20-1	NA	TRBJ1-2	NA	CSATGPYGYTF	TGCAGTGCCACAGGGCCCTATGGCTACACCTTC
TRBV11-3	TRBD2	TRBJ2-3	NA	CASSLDRAGGWDTQYF	TGTGCCAGCAGCTTAGATCGAGCGGGGGGTTGGGATACGCAGTATTTT
TRBV6-1	NA	TRBJ1-6	NA	CASSEADGAGSPLHF	TGTGCCAGCAGTGAAGCGGATGGGGCTGGGTCACCCCTCCACTTT
TRBV7-2	TRBD1	TRBJ1-5	NA	CASSLEQGQPQHF	TGTGCCAGCAGCTTAGAACAGGGGCAGCCCCAGCATTTT
TRBV19	NA	TRBJ1-2	NA	CASMAPGSYGYTF	TGTGCAAGCATGGCGCCAGGCTCCTATGGCTACACCTTC
TRBV24-1	NA	TRBJ2-5	NA	CATSDRMEETQYF	TGTGCCACCAGTGATCGCATGGAGGAGACCCAGTACTTC
TRBV6-6	NA	TRBJ2-7	NA	CASSRPPEGGEQYF	TGTGCCAGCAGCCGCCCCCCGGAAGGGGGCGAGCAGTACTTC
TRBV5-8	NA	TRBJ2-3	NA	CASSFYAGATDTQYF	TGTGCCAGCAGCTTTTATGCGGGGGCAACAGATACGCAGTATTTT
TRBV9	TRBD2	TRBJ2-1	NA	CASSIQTSGGYNEQFF	TGTGCCAGCAGCATCCAGACTAGCGGGGGGTACAATGAGCAGTTCTTC
TRBV9	NA	TRBJ1-3	NA	CASSPRHGDTIYF	TGTGCCAGCAGCCCGAGACACGGCGACACCATATATTTT
TRBV5-1	TRBD1	TRBJ2-2	NA	CASSPEPADRDAGELFF	TGCGCCAGCAGCCCGGAACCGGCGGACAGGGATGCCGGGGAGCTGTTTTTT
TRBV19	NA	TRBJ1-1	NA	CASSMRGLGTEAFF	TGTGCCAGTAGTATGAGAGGGCTAGGCACTGAAGCTTTCTTT
TRBV12-3/TRBV12-4	NA	TRBJ1-1	few	CASSIMETTEAFF	TGTGCCAGCAGTATTATGGAGACCACTGAAGCTTTCTTT
TRBV5-8	NA	TRBJ1-1	NA	CASTPGVEGDLNTEAFF	TGTGCCAGCACCCCTGGGGTAGAGGGGGACCTGAACACTGAAGCTTTCTTT
TRBV28	TRBD1	TRBJ1-5	few	CASSMQGARQPQHF	TGTGCCAGCAGCATGCAGGGGGCGCGACAGCCCCAGCATTTT
TRBV7-9	NA	TRBJ1-4	NA	CASSPIVGGGEKLFF	TGTGCCAGCAGCCCAATTGTAGGGGGTGGTGAAAAACTGTTTTTT
TRBV6-6	NA	TRBJ2-1	NA	CASSYEAGRGRNEQFF	TGTGCCAGCAGTTACGAGGCGGGACGCGGACGCAATGAGCAGTTCTTC
TRBV6-5	NA	TRBJ1-1	NA	CASSYSGRGTEAFF	TGTGCCAGCAGTTACTCAGGAAGAGGGACTGAAGCTTTCTTT
TRBV27	TRBD1	TRBJ1-1	few	CASSWGQGGTEAFF	TGTGCCAGCAGTTGGGGACAGGGTGGGACTGAAGCTTTCTTT
TRBV24-1	NA	TRBJ2-7	NA	CATSDTGHFHEQYF	TGTGCCACCAGTGATACCGGACATTTCCACGAGCAGTACTTC
TRBV6-6	NA	TRBJ1-2	NA	CASSQQGFGYGYTF	TGTGCCAGCAGTCAACAGGGTTTCGGCTATGGCTACACCTTC
TRBV5-1	NA	TRBJ1-1	NA	CASSLRPGMNTEAFF	TGCGCCAGCAGCTTGCGGCCAGGGATGAACACTGAAGCTTTCTTT
TRBV12-5	NA	TRBJ1-6	NA	CASGFNPGSPLHF	TGTGCTAGTGGTTTTAACCCGGGATCACCCCTCCACTTT